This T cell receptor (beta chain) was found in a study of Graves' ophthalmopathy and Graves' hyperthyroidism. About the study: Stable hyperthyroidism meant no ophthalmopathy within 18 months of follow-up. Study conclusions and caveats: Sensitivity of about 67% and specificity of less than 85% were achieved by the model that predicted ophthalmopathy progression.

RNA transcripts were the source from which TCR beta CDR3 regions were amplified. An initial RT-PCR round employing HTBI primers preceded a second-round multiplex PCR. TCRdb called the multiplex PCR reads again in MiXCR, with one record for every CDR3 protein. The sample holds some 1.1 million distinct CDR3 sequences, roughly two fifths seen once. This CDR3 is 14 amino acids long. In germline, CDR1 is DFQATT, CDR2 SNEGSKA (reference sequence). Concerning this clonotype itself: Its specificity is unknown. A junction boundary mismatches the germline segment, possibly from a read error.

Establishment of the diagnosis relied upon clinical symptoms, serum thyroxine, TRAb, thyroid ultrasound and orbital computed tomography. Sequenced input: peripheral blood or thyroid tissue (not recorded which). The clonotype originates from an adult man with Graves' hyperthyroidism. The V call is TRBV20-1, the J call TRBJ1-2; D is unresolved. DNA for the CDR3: TGCAGTGCGGCACGGGGTATCCTCAACTGTGGCTACACCTTC. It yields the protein CSAARGILNCGYTF.